Listed below are T cell receptor beta chains from one sample, sequenced in a study of T cell repertoires in cytomegalovirus infection. A single record per CDR3 protein comes from TCRdb applying MiXCR to the reads. The repertoire includes about 740,000 distinct CDR3 sequences, approximately 40% of them detected once, and about 2.8% sits in the top ten. The sample was PBMCs. The receptors here all came from a human donor in good health (CMV status not recorded). Some clones in this sample may be carry-over from other donors' samples. Each CDR3 is given with its conserved first and last residue. The order of the fields is V gene, D gene, CDR3 length, clone size, J gene, CDR3 protein, CDR3 DNA. A D gene is named only where the DNA matches it firmly. Clone size is not always given. Where it is, it says once, few, many or a class for expanded clones.

V gene: TRBV25-1
D gene: .
CDR3 length: 15
clone size: few
J gene: TRBJ2-7
CDR3 protein: CASSGGGANTYEQYF
CDR3 DNA: TGTGCCAGCAGCGGAGGAGGGGCCAACACCTACGAGCAGTACTTC

V gene: TRBV6-2/TRBV6-3
D gene: .
CDR3 length: 14
clone size: few
J gene: TRBJ1-2
CDR3 protein: CASSHDNGYYGYTF
CDR3 DNA: TGTGCCAGCAGTCATGATAATGGATACTATGGCTACACCTTC

V gene: TRBV10-3
D gene: .
CDR3 length: 15
clone size: few
J gene: TRBJ2-3
CDR3 protein: CAISGPGALTDTQYF
CDR3 DNA: TGTGCCATCAGTGGACCGGGAGCCCTCACAGATACGCAGTATTTT

V gene: TRBV12-3/TRBV12-4
D gene: .
CDR3 length: 14
clone size: .
J gene: TRBJ1-1
CDR3 protein: CASTVGGPNTEAFF
CDR3 DNA: TGTGCCAGCACCGTGGGGGGACCAAACACTGAAGCTTTCTTT

V gene: TRBV4-1
D gene: TRBD1
CDR3 length: 15
clone size: .
J gene: TRBJ2-5
CDR3 protein: CASSQAGTVQETQYF
CDR3 DNA: TGCGCCAGCAGCCAGGCCGGGACAGTACAAGAGACCCAGTACTTC

V gene: TRBV20-1
D gene: .
CDR3 length: 14
clone size: .
J gene: TRBJ2-1
CDR3 protein: CSVRRVRSLNEQLF
CDR3 DNA: TGCAGTGTTAGGCGGGTCAGGTCCCTCAATGAGCAGTTATTC

V gene: TRBV7-9
D gene: .
CDR3 length: 15
clone size: .
J gene: TRBJ1-2
CDR3 protein: CASSPLSGGEGGYTF
CDR3 DNA: TGTGCCAGCAGCCCCCTGTCGGGAGGGGAGGGGGGCTACACCTTC

V gene: TRBV28
D gene: .
CDR3 length: 14
clone size: .
J gene: TRBJ1-5
CDR3 protein: CASSLSGLVQPQHF
CDR3 DNA: TGTGCCAGCAGTTTGTCAGGGCTGGTGCAGCCCCAGCATTTT

V gene: TRBV20-1
D gene: .
CDR3 length: 15
clone size: .
J gene: TRBJ1-5
CDR3 protein: CSGAEARGGNQPQHF
CDR3 DNA: TGCAGTGGAGCGGAGGCTCGCGGGGGCAATCAGCCCCAGCATTTT

V gene: TRBV7-6
D gene: .
CDR3 length: 14
clone size: .
J gene: TRBJ2-6
CDR3 protein: CASSSDAGANVLTF
CDR3 DNA: TGTGCCAGCAGCTCGGACGCTGGGGCCAACGTCCTGACTTTC

V gene: TRBV5-1
D gene: .
CDR3 length: 12
clone size: .
J gene: TRBJ1-1
CDR3 protein: CASIGEATEAFF
CDR3 DNA: TGCGCCAGCATCGGGGAAGCCACTGAAGCTTTCTTT

V gene: TRBV11-2
D gene: .
CDR3 length: 15
clone size: few
J gene: TRBJ1-3
CDR3 protein: CASSGPGRSGNTIYF
CDR3 DNA: TGTGCCAGCAGCGGACCCGGTCGCTCTGGAAACACCATATATTTT

V gene: TRBV28
D gene: .
CDR3 length: 15
clone size: few
J gene: TRBJ1-5
CDR3 protein: CASVSVITGDQPQHF
CDR3 DNA: TGTGCCAGCGTCTCCGTCATAACAGGCGATCAGCCCCAGCATTTT

V gene: TRBV28
D gene: TRBD1
CDR3 length: 15
clone size: .
J gene: TRBJ1-1
CDR3 protein: CASSQVARGPLEAFF
CDR3 DNA: TGTGCCAGCAGCCAAGTGGCCAGGGGGCCGCTTGAAGCTTTCTTT

V gene: TRBV7-8
D gene: .
CDR3 length: 15
clone size: few
J gene: TRBJ2-3
CDR3 protein: CASSGRTIFTDTQYF
CDR3 DNA: TGTGCCAGCAGCGGGCGGACTATTTTCACAGATACGCAGTATTTT

V gene: TRBV20-1
D gene: TRBD1
CDR3 length: 16
clone size: .
J gene: TRBJ2-7
CDR3 protein: CSASPPGTGDSTEQYF
CDR3 DNA: TGCAGTGCTAGTCCCCCCGGGACAGGGGATTCAACCGAGCAGTACTTC

V gene: TRBV24-1
D gene: .
CDR3 length: 12
clone size: .
J gene: TRBJ1-2
CDR3 protein: CATSEMDGSYTF
CDR3 DNA: TGTGCCACCAGTGAAATGGATGGGAGCTACACCTTC

V gene: TRBV5-1
D gene: .
CDR3 length: 15
clone size: few
J gene: TRBJ2-5
CDR3 protein: CASSFGSIARETQYF
CDR3 DNA: TGCGCCAGCAGCTTCGGGTCTATAGCCAGAGAGACCCAGTACTTC

V gene: TRBV19
D gene: .
CDR3 length: 15
clone size: .
J gene: TRBJ1-2
CDR3 protein: CASSIGSGRSYGYTF
CDR3 DNA: TGTGCCAGTAGTATAGGTTCTGGACGGAGCTATGGCTACACCTTC

V gene: TRBV3-1
D gene: .
CDR3 length: 14
clone size: .
J gene: TRBJ1-5
CDR3 protein: CASSAGSGPQPQHF
CDR3 DNA: TGTGCCAGCAGTGCGGGTAGCGGACCGCAGCCCCAGCATTTT

V gene: TRBV12-3/TRBV12-4
D gene: .
CDR3 length: 15
clone size: many
J gene: TRBJ2-6
CDR3 protein: CASSLRPSGANVLTF
CDR3 DNA: TGTGCCAGCAGTTTGAGGCCTTCTGGGGCCAACGTCCTGACTTTC

V gene: TRBV12-3/TRBV12-4
D gene: .
CDR3 length: 13
clone size: .
J gene: TRBJ2-7
CDR3 protein: CASNAGGANEQYF
CDR3 DNA: TGTGCCAGCAACGCTGGCGGGGCCAACGAGCAGTACTTC

V gene: TRBV6-1
D gene: .
CDR3 length: 13
clone size: .
J gene: TRBJ2-1
CDR3 protein: CASRSSGEGEQFF
CDR3 DNA: TGTGCCAGCAGGTCCTCAGGAGAGGGTGAGCAGTTCTTC

V gene: TRBV7-2
D gene: TRBD2
CDR3 length: 16
clone size: .
J gene: TRBJ2-1
CDR3 protein: CASSLQASGRGNEQFF
CDR3 DNA: TGTGCCAGCAGCCTTCAAGCTAGCGGGAGAGGGAATGAGCAGTTCTTC

V gene: TRBV27
D gene: .
CDR3 length: 15
clone size: .
J gene: TRBJ2-4
CDR3 protein: CASSFLPLTKNIQYF
CDR3 DNA: TGTGCCAGCAGTTTCTTGCCTTTAACCAAAAACATTCAGTACTTC

V gene: TRBV6-5
D gene: .
CDR3 length: 11
clone size: few
J gene: TRBJ2-7
CDR3 protein: CASSWGHEQYF
CDR3 DNA: TGTGCCAGCAGTTGGGGGCACGAGCAGTACTTC

V gene: TRBV20-1
D gene: .
CDR3 length: 14
clone size: .
J gene: TRBJ1-2
CDR3 protein: CSARFPGRNYGYTF
CDR3 DNA: TGCAGTGCTAGATTCCCAGGGAGGAACTATGGCTACACCTTC

V gene: TRBV27
D gene: .
CDR3 length: 15
clone size: .
J gene: TRBJ1-5
CDR3 protein: CASRDTALTNQPQHF
CDR3 DNA: TGTGCCAGCAGAGATACGGCTCTTACCAATCAGCCCCAGCATTTT

V gene: TRBV7-2
D gene: TRBD1
CDR3 length: 16
clone size: many
J gene: TRBJ1-1
CDR3 protein: CASSPGQGSGRTEAFF
CDR3 DNA: TGTGCCAGCAGCCCGGGACAGGGATCAGGGCGGACTGAAGCTTTCTTT

V gene: TRBV12-3/TRBV12-4
D gene: .
CDR3 length: 15
clone size: .
J gene: TRBJ1-5
CDR3 protein: CASSSLQGSNQPQNF
CDR3 DNA: TGTGCCAGCAGTTCCCTACAGGGTAGCAATCAGCCCCAGAATTTT

V gene: TRBV7-2
D gene: .
CDR3 length: 15
clone size: many
J gene: TRBJ2-3
CDR3 protein: CASSFSGASTDTQYF
CDR3 DNA: TGTGCCAGCAGCTTTAGCGGAGCTAGCACAGATACGCAGTATTTT

V gene: TRBV19
D gene: .
CDR3 length: 17
clone size: .
J gene: TRBJ2-1
CDR3 protein: CASSIVLDSSSYNEQFF
CDR3 DNA: TGTGCCAGTAGTATAGTCCTGGACAGCAGCTCCTACAATGAGCAGTTCTTC

V gene: TRBV4-3
D gene: .
CDR3 length: 12
clone size: .
J gene: TRBJ2-1
CDR3 protein: CASSHPGGEQCF
CDR3 DNA: TGCGCCAGCAGCCACCCCGGGGGTGAGCAGTGCTTC

V gene: TRBV5-1
D gene: TRBD1
CDR3 length: 17
clone size: .
J gene: TRBJ2-5
CDR3 protein: CASSLEGRQGLGETQYF
CDR3 DNA: TGCGCCAGCAGCTTGGAAGGTCGACAGGGGTTAGGAGAGACCCAGTACTTC

V gene: TRBV12-3/TRBV12-4
D gene: .
CDR3 length: 13
clone size: .
J gene: TRBJ2-1
CDR3 protein: CASSFGRNNEQFF
CDR3 DNA: TGTGCCAGCAGTTTCGGTCGAAACAATGAGCAGTTCTTC

V gene: TRBV2
D gene: .
CDR3 length: 15
clone size: many
J gene: TRBJ1-2
CDR3 protein: CASSPNTAGAYGYTF
CDR3 DNA: TGTGCCAGCAGTCCTAACACAGCGGGGGCCTATGGCTACACCTTC

V gene: TRBV7-3
D gene: TRBD2
CDR3 length: 16
clone size: many
J gene: TRBJ2-3
CDR3 protein: CASSLGTSGATDTQYF
CDR3 DNA: TGTGCCAGCAGCTTAGGGACTAGCGGGGCAACAGATACGCAGTATTTT

V gene: TRBV12-3/TRBV12-4
D gene: .
CDR3 length: 15
clone size: .
J gene: TRBJ1-2
CDR3 protein: CASSPGSGLNYGYTF
CDR3 DNA: TGTGCCAGCAGTCCCGGGTCGGGGCTCAACTATGGCTACACCTTC

V gene: TRBV7-2
D gene: TRBD2
CDR3 length: 17
clone size: few
J gene: TRBJ2-3
CDR3 protein: CASSYQTTSGSADTQYF
CDR3 DNA: TGTGCCAGCAGCTACCAAACCACAAGCGGGAGCGCCGATACGCAGTATTTT

V gene: TRBV6-2/TRBV6-3
D gene: .
CDR3 length: 19
clone size: .
J gene: TRBJ1-1
CDR3 protein: CASSYSPGRGGPSNTEAFF
CDR3 DNA: TGTGCCAGCAGTTACTCCCCGGGGAGGGGGGGACCTTCGAACACTGAAGCTTTCTTT

V gene: TRBV7-6
D gene: .
CDR3 length: 16
clone size: once
J gene: TRBJ2-1
CDR3 protein: CASSVYRASSYNEQFF
CDR3 DNA: TGTGCCAGCAGCGTATACAGGGCCAGCTCCTACAATGAGCAGTTCTTC

V gene: TRBV20-1
D gene: .
CDR3 length: 15
clone size: .
J gene: TRBJ2-1
CDR3 protein: CSARDLTSSYNEQFF
CDR3 DNA: TGCAGTGCTAGAGATCTAACGAGCTCCTACAATGAGCAGTTCTTC

V gene: TRBV11-2
D gene: .
CDR3 length: 15
clone size: few
J gene: TRBJ2-7
CDR3 protein: CASSPLAKSSYEQYF
CDR3 DNA: TGTGCCAGCAGCCCGCTAGCGAAAAGCTCCTACGAGCAGTACTTC

V gene: TRBV7-8
D gene: .
CDR3 length: 14
clone size: .
J gene: TRBJ2-2
CDR3 protein: CASSLDEYTVELFF
CDR3 DNA: TGTGCCAGCAGCTTAGACGAGTACACCGTGGAGCTTTTTTTT

V gene: TRBV28
D gene: TRBD2
CDR3 length: 19
clone size: few
J gene: TRBJ2-5
CDR3 protein: CASSQPRLAGVSEQETQYF
CDR3 DNA: TGTGCCAGCAGTCAGCCCCGACTAGCGGGAGTCTCCGAACAAGAGACCCAGTACTTC

V gene: TRBV7-2
D gene: TRBD2
CDR3 length: 15
clone size: many
J gene: TRBJ2-7
CDR3 protein: CASSLGLAGGKEQYF
CDR3 DNA: TGTGCCAGCAGCTTAGGGCTAGCGGGAGGGAAAGAGCAGTACTTC

V gene: TRBV4-1
D gene: .
CDR3 length: 14
clone size: .
J gene: TRBJ1-1
CDR3 protein: CASSQLGVSTEAFF
CDR3 DNA: TGCGCCAGCAGCCAACTGGGGGTGAGCACTGAAGCTTTCTTT

V gene: TRBV5-6
D gene: TRBD2
CDR3 length: 15
clone size: few
J gene: TRBJ2-7
CDR3 protein: CASSLFGGGPYEQYF
CDR3 DNA: TGTGCCAGCAGCCTATTCGGCGGGGGGCCCTACGAGCAGTACTTC

V gene: TRBV27
D gene: .
CDR3 length: 13
clone size: .
J gene: TRBJ1-1
CDR3 protein: CASSLGRFTEAFF
CDR3 DNA: TGTGCCAGCAGTTTGGGGCGGTTCACTGAAGCTTTCTTT